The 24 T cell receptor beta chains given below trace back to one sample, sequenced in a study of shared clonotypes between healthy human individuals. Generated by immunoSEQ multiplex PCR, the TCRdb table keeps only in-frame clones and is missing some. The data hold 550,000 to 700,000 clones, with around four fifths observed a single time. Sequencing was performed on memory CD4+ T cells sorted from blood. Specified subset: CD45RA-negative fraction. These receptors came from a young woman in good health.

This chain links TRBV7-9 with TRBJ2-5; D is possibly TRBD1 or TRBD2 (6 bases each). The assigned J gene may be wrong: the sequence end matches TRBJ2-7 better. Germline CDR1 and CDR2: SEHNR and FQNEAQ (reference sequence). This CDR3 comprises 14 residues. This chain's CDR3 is CASTKGGVAYEQYF. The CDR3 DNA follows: TGTGCCAGCACCAAGGGGGGAGTGGCCTACGAGCAGTACTTC.

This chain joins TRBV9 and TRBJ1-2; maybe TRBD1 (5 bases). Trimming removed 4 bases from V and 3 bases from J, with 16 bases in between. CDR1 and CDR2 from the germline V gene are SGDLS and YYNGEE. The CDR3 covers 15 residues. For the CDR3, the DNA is TGTGCCAGCAGCCCTCGGGCAGGGCGCGACTATGGCTACACCTTC. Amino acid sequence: CASSPRAGRDYGYTF.

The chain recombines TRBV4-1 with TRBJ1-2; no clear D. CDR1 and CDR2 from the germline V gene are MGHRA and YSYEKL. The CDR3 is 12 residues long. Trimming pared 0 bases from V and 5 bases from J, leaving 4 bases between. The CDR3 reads CASSQDQYGYTF. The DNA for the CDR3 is TGCGCCAGCAGCCAAGATCAATATGGCTACACCTTC.

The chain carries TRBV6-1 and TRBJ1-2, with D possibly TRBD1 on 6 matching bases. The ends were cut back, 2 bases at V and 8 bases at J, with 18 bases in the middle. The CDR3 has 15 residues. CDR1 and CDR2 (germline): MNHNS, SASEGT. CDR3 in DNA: TGTGCCAGCAGTGAAATGGTTTGGGGGGCAAAGGGCTACACCTTC. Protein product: CASSEMVWGAKGYTF.

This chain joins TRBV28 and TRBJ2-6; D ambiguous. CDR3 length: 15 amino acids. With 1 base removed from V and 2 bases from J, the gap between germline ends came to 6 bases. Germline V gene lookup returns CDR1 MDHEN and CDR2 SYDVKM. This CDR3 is CASSLFNTGANVLTF. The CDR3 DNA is TGTGCCAGCAGTTTATTCAATACTGGGGCCAACGTCCTGACTTTC.

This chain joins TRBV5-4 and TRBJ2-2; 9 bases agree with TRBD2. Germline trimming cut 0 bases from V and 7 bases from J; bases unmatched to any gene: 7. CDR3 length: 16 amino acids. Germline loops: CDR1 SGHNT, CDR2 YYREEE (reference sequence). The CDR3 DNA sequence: TGTGCCAGCAGCTTGGTTGGGCGGGAGGGCGTCGGGGAGCTGTTTTTT. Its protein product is CASSLVGREGVGELFF.

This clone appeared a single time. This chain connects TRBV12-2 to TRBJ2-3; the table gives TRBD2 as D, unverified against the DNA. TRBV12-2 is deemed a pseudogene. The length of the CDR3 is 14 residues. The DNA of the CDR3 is TGTGCAAGTCATCGCGGGAGTGGCACAGATACGCAGTATTTT. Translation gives CASHRGSGTDTQYF.

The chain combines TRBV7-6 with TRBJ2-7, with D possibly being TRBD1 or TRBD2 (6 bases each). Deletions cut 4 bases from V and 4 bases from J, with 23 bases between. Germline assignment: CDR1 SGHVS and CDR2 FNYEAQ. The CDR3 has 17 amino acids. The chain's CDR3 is CASSSQSGGQGRYEQYF. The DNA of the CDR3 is TGTGCCAGCAGCTCCCAATCCGGAGGGCAGGGGAGATACGAGCAGTACTTC. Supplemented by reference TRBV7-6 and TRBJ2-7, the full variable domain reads GAGVSQSPRYKVTKRGQDVALRCDPISGHVSLYWYRQALGQGPEFLTYFNYEAQQDKSGLPNDRFSAERPEGSISTLTIQRTEQRDSAMYRCASSSQSGGQGRYEQYFGPGTRLTVT.

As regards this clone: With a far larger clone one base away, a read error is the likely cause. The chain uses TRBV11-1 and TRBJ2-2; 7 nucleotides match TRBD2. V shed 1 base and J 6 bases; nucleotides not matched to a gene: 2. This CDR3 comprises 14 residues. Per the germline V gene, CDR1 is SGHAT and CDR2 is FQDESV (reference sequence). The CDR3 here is CASSLGLAAGELFF. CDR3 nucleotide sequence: TGTGCCAGCAGCTTAGGGCTAGCGGCCGGGGAGCTGTTTTTT.

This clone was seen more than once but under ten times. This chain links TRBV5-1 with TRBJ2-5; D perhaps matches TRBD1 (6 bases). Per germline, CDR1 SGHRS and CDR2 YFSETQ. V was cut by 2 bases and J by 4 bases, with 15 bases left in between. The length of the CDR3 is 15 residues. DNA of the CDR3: TGCGCCAGCAGCTTTCAACAGGGATTTGGAGAGACCCAGTACTTC. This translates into CASSFQQGFGETQYF.

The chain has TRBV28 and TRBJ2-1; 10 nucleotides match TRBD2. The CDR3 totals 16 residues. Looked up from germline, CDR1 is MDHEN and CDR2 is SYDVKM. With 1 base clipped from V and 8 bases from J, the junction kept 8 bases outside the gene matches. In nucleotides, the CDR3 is TGTGCCAGCAGTTTATCGGGGCTAGCGGGAGTTGATGAGCAGTTCTTC. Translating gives CASSLSGLAGVDEQFF.

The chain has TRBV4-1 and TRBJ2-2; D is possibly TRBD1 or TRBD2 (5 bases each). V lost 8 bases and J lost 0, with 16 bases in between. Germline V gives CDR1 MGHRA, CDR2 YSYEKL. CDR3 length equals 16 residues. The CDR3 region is CASEPFGTANTGELFF. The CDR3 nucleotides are TGCGCCAGCGAGCCTTTCGGGACGGCGAACACCGGGGAGCTGTTTTTT.

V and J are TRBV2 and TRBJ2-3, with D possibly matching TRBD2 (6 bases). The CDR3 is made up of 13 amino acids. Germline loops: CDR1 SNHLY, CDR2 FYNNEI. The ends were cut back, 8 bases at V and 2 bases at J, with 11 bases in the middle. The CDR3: CASGGRITDTQYF. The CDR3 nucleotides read TGTGCCAGCGGTGGGAGGATCACAGATACGCAGTATTTT.

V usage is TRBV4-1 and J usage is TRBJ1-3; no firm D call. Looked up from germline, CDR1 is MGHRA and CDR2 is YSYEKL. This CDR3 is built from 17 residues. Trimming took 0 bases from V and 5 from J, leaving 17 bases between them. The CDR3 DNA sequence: TGCGCCAGCAGCCAAGACAGCGCCGGGGTAGGGAGAAACACCATATATTTT. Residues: CASSQDSAGVGRNTIYF.

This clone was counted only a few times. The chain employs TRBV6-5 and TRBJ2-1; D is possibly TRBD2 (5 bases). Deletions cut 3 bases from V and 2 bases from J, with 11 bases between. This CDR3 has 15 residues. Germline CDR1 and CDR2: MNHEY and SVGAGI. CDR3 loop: CASSYSSGAYNEQFF. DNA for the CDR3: TGTGCCAGCAGTTATTCAAGCGGAGCCTACAATGAGCAGTTCTTC.

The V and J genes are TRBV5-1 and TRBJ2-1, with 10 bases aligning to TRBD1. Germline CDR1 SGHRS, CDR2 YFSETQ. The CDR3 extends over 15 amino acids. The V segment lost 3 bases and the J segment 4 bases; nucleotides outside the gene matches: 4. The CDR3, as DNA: TGCGCCAGCAGCTGGGGACAGGGGATATACAATGAGCAGTTCTTC. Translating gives CASSWGQGIYNEQFF. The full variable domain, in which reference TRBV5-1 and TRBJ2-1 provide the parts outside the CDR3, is KAGVTQTPRYLIKTRGQQVTLSCSPISGHRSVSWYQQTPGQGLQFLFEYFSETQRNKGNFPGRFSGRQFSNSRSEMNVSTLELGDSALYLCASSWGQGIYNEQFFGPGTRLTVL.

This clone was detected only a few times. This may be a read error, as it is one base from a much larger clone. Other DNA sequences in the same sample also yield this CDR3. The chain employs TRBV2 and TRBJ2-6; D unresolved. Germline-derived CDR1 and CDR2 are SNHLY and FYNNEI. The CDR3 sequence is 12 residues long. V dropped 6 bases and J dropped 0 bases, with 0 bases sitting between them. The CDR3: CASSSGANVLTF. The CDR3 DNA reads TGTGCCAGCAGCTCTGGGGCCAACGTCCTGACTTTC.

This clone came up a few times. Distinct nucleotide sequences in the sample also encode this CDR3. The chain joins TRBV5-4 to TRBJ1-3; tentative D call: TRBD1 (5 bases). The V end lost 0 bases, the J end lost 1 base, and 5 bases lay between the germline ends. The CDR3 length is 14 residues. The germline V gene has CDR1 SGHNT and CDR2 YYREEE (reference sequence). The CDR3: CASSLAGSGNTIYF. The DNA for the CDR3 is TGTGCCAGCAGCTTGGCAGGGTCTGGAAACACCATATATTTT.

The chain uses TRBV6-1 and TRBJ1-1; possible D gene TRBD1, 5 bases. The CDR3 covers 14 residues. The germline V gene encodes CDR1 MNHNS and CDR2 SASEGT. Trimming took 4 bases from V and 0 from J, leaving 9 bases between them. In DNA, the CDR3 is TGTGCCAGCAGTGGTGGGACGGTGAACACTGAAGCTTTCTTT. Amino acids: CASSGGTVNTEAFF.

CDR3 in DNA: TGTGCCAGCCCAAGGAGTCGTCCGCAACATCAGCCCCAGCATTTT. This sequence encodes CASPRSRPQHQPQHF. The genes are TRBV21-1 and TRBJ1-5. TRBV21-1 is deemed a pseudogene. The CDR3 is 15 residues long.

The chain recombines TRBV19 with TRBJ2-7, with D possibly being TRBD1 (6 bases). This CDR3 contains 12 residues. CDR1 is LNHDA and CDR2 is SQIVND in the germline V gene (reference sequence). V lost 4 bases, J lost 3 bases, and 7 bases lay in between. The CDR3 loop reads CASSTQGYEQYF. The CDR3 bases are TGTGCCAGTAGTACACAGGGCTACGAGCAGTACTTC.

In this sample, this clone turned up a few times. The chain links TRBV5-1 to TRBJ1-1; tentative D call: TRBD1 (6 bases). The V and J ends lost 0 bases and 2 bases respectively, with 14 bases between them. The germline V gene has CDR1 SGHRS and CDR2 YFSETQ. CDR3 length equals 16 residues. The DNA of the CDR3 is TGCGCCAGCAGCTTGGCTGGGAGAGGGGGAAACACTGAAGCTTTCTTT. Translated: CASSLAGRGGNTEAFF.

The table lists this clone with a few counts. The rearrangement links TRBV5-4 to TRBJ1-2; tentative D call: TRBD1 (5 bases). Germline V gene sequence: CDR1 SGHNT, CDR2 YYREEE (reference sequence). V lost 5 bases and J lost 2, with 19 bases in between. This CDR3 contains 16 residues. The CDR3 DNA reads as TGTGCCAGCAGAGGTTCCGGGACTCACTCAAACTATGGCTACACCTTC. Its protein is CASRGSGTHSNYGYTF.

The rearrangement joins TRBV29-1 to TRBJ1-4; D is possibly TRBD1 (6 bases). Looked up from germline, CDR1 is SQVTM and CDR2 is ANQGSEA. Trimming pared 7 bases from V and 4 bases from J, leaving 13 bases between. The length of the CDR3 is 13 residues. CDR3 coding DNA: TGCAGCGCCGCGGGACAAATTAATGAAAAACTGTTTTTT. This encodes CSAAGQINEKLFF.